Listed below are T cell receptor beta chains from one sample, sequenced in a study of T cell repertoires in cytomegalovirus infection. TCRdb re-analysed the reads in MiXCR, keeping a single row per CDR3 protein. The table shows about 310,000 distinct CDR3 sequences, with roughly 25% occurring only once. No antigen has been assigned to these receptors. The sequencing used cultured PBMCs, collected from culture after CMV antigen stimulation. The origin of the receptors is a human donor in good health (CMV status not recorded). Some clones in this sample may be carry-over from other donors' samples. Each CDR3 is given with its conserved first and last residue.

cdr3_aa | v_call
CASSTGQPTSNQPQHF | TRBV28
CASSRGGYDYGYTF | TRBV28
CASSPPGLAGETQYF | TRBV18
CASRPAGGRETQYF | TRBV6-5
CASSLVASSYNSPLHF | TRBV7-2
CASTLGGVHTEAFF | TRBV19
CASSRTGLRGGELFF | TRBV7-6
CASSFTGITYNSPLHF | TRBV28
CASSLGANYGYTF | TRBV7-2
CAHGNQPQHF | TRBV6-5
CASSIAPIRRAGEYSNQPQHF | TRBV19
CASRSGTSPEQFF | TRBV12-3/TRBV12-4
CASSFPSGLNTGELFF | TRBV27
CASSLAIDQPQHF | TRBV7-6
CASSFPISTDTQYF | TRBV7-2
CASSYSPSDTEAFF | TRBV6-5
CAISERDRGAYTF | TRBV10-3
CASAPLAGVSNEQFF | TRBV6-6
CASSPNSGAQETQYF | TRBV11-2
CASSQGRLGTEAFF | TRBV4-1
CASTDQGFNEQYF | TRBV19
CASSPRDRIYEQYF | TRBV7-9
CAISSGTSAGEQFF | TRBV10-3
CASSPTSGRASEQFF | TRBV7-2
CASSFWDGSYEQYF | TRBV7-2
CASSSTLAGGPTQYF | TRBV6-2/TRBV6-3
CASSSTSSRTEAFF | TRBV7-2
CAISDSASTDTQYF | TRBV10-3
CATSRAAGTRIETQYF | TRBV15
CASSPPGGGNTEAFF | TRBV4-3
CASSQDRGTYNSPLHF | TRBV4-3
CASGNPPGRGSTEAFF | TRBV12-5
CASSSVGPLSSYEQYF | TRBV7-9
CASSYTMGGPLNTGELFF | TRBV6-6
CASKAGQETQYF | TRBV28
CAISESWREGHNEQFF | TRBV10-3
CAWRFGHTSTYGYTF | TRBV30
CASSGGLAGLQETQYF | TRBV9
CASSPDGTSGLRGYNEQFF | TRBV7-9
CASSLMVDTGELFF | TRBV7-6
CASSDGRAREQFF | TRBV10-1
CASSLGAGDYNEQFF | TRBV7-2
CASSLEGLQGGYTF | TRBV7-2
CASGIQETQYF | TRBV12-3/TRBV12-4
CASSQGDADTQYF | TRBV7-2
CASSFVTGGNTEAFF | TRBV7-2
CASSFPLDTTEETQYF | TRBV7-2
CASSPPTGAGTEAFF | TRBV18
CASSLSAHGYTF | TRBV7-2
CASSFRGRQQSYTF | TRBV28
CSAPKLGDGLYGYTF | TRBV20-1
CASSGGLSRVNEAFF | TRBV19
CSAPSIFTGNTEAFF | TRBV20-1
CASSSLQGAGETQYF | TRBV6-2/TRBV6-3
CASSFWENGYEQYF | TRBV7-9
CASSLALRGANGYTF | TRBV7-2
CASSQVGFRSPLHF | TRBV4-3
CASSPLGHRQGYGYTF | TRBV19
CASSLYRLPDNEQFF | TRBV7-8